This T cell receptor beta chain came from a study of shared clonotypes between healthy human individuals. TCRdb keeps only in-frame clones here, not all; method: immunoSEQ multiplex PCR. The table lists under 1,900,000 clones, about 98.5% of them singletons. There are 18 residues in the CDR3. The J segment lost 4 bases and the V segment lost 1 base, leaving 15 bases of the junction unmatched. The V gene's germline CDR1 is SGHAT and CDR2 FQNNGV. Sequencing was carried out using naive CD4+ T cells sorted from blood. The subset denotes: CD45RA+ positively selected. The gene calls are TRBV11-2 and TRBJ2-7, with 8 bases identical to TRBD2. The TCR originated in a man under 40 in good health. CDR3 sequence reads: CASSLVSFGGRIRYEQYF. The DNA of the CDR3 is TGTGCCAGCAGCTTAGTGTCCTTTGGCGGGAGGATAAGATACGAGCAGTACTTC.